What follows are 6 T cell receptor beta chains derived from one specimen sequenced in a study of response to subunit inactivated influenza vaccine listed by TCRdb under 2018. Libraries were prepared through RT-PCR. Reads for this sample came from an Illumina HiSeq 2500. In-frame beta chains were kept once TCRdb had trimmed the public reads at Q25 with fastp and called clones with MiXCR. Each CDR3 protein appears once, grouped with its most common genes and DNA. The sample table contains roughly 650,000 distinct CDR3 sequences; only one count was recorded for about 15% of them. Approximately 10% of the sample is in the top ten clones. Material: PBMCs from blood, obtained 11 to 12 days after vaccination. These receptors all come from a man aged 45-65 years who received an inactivated influenza vaccine. Donor details come from another sample of the same person, matched by shared clones.

This clonotype was detected a few times. The V call is TRBV11-2, the J call TRBJ2-1; the D gene could be TRBD1 or TRBD2 (6 bases each). The ends were cut back, 6 bases at V and 6 bases at J, with 12 bases in the middle. Germline-derived CDR1 and CDR2 are SGHAT and FQNNGV. The CDR3 contains 13 residues. CDR3 in DNA: TGTGCCAGCAGGCCCCCGGGGGCCAATGAGCAGTTCTTC. Its translation: CASRPPGANEQFF.

The chain uses TRBV6-5 and TRBJ1-5; D is unresolved. V lost 4 bases and J 3 bases, leaving 16 bases between the germline ends. The CDR3 contains 16 residues. Germline-derived CDR1 and CDR2 are MNHEY and SVGAGI. CDR3 sequence: CASSLTKWTDNQPQHF. CDR3 nucleotide sequence: TGTGCCAGCAGTTTAACAAAATGGACGGACAATCAGCCCCAGCATTTT.

This clonotype was seen more than once but under ten times. The chain is built from TRBV20-1 and TRBJ1-6, with D tentatively TRBD1 (6 bases). Trimming took off 2 bases at V and 7 bases at J, with 12 bases between the two ends. The CDR3 is made up of 14 amino acids. The germline CDR1 and CDR2 sequences are DFQATT and SNEGSKA (reference sequence). The CDR3 reads CSARPQGQNSPLHF. The CDR3 DNA reads TGCAGTGCTAGACCACAGGGTCAGAATTCACCCCTCCACTTT.

This clonotype has more than one count but fewer than ten. The chain employs TRBV12-3 or TRBV12-4 and TRBJ1-2, with D unclear. V was pared by 7 bases and J by 4 bases, with 16 bases between. The CDR3 has 14 residues. The CDR3 sequence is CASTKLGSGYGYTF. CDR3 nucleotide sequence: TGTGCCAGCACGAAATTAGGGAGCGGCTATGGCTACACCTTC.

This clonotype was detected a few times. The CDR3 DNA reads TGCAGTGCTAAAGGGATCAGCGATTACAATGAGCAGTTCTTC. As protein: CSAKGISDYNEQFF. The V and J genes are TRBV20-1 and TRBJ2-1; D not resolved. Per germline, CDR1 DFQATT and CDR2 SNEGSKA (reference sequence). V was pared by 4 bases and J by 4 bases, with 14 bases between. The CDR3 contains 14 residues.

This clonotype came up a few times. The chain couples TRBV20-1 to TRBJ2-1; the match to TRBD2 covers 12 bases. Germline CDR1 and CDR2: DFQATT and SNEGSKA (reference sequence). There are 20 residues in the CDR3. The V gene end was trimmed by 6 bases and the J gene end by 0 bases; junction bases not matched to a gene: 18. The CDR3 DNA is TGCAGTGCCCTCGGCCGGCGACTAGCGGGAGAGGGCCGCTCCTACAATGAGCAGTTCTTC. Amino acid sequence: CSALGRRLAGEGRSYNEQFF.